This T cell receptor beta chain was sequenced in a study of T cell responses to AZD1222 COVID-19 vaccine. Regarding the study as a whole: At study baseline, merely five or six AZD1222 recipients were seropositive.

This CDR3 region has 15 residues. The V segment lost 6 bases and the J segment 7 bases; nucleotides outside the gene matches: 9. CDR1 is MDHEN and CDR2 is SYDVKM in the germline V gene. On this clone itself: Its specificity is not known.

The data were produced by immunoSEQ multiplex PCR, yet TCRdb's version contains in-frame clones alone and is incomplete. The sample yields approximately 130,000 clones, approximately 93% seen once. V is TRBV28 and J is TRBJ1-6; 7 bases align to TRBD1. This TCR was sampled from an adult in good health. Specimen: peripheral blood, collected on day 0 of AZD1222 vaccination. CDR3 nucleotides: TGTGCCAGCAGAAACAGGGGTTTTCGGAATTCACCCCTCCACTTT. Amino acid sequence: CASRNRGFRNSPLHF. The full variable domain, with the rest looked up from reference TRBV28 and TRBJ1-6, is DVKVTQSSRYLVKRTGEKVFLECVQDMDHENMFWYRQDPGLGLRLIYFSYDVKMKEKGDIPEGYSVSREKKERFSLILESASTNQTSMYLCASRNRGFRNSPLHFGNGTRLTVT.